Following are 30 T cell receptor beta chains from one sample sequenced in a study of breast tumors, draining lymph nodes, adjacent tissues. TCRdb re-called the multiplex PCR reads with MiXCR, one entry per CDR3 protein. The sample consists of roughly 70,000 distinct CDR3 sequences, less than 50% of them appearing once. What was sequenced was breast tumor tissue. These receptor sequences come from a female donor with breast cancer. Some clones in this sample may be carry-over from other donors' samples.

Of note for this clonotype: Given a much more abundant clone one base away, this may be a read error. The chain carries TRBV11-3 and TRBJ2-3; 12 bases are shared with TRBD2. This CDR3 is 17 amino acids long. J lost 2 bases, V lost 5 bases, and 8 bases had no gene match. Germline V gene sequence: CDR1 SGHNT, CDR2 YENEEA. CDR3 in amino acids: CASSPGLAGPSTDTQYF. Here the CDR3 DNA reads TGTGCCAGCAGCCCGGGACTAGCGGGCCCCTCCACAGATACGCAGTATTTT. Filled out from reference TRBV11-3 and TRBJ2-3, the complete variable domain reads EAGVVQSPRYKIIEKKQPVAFWCNPISGHNTLYWYLQNLGQGPELLIRYENEEAVDDSQLPKDRFSAERLKGVDSTLKIQPAELGDSAVYLCASSPGLAGPSTDTQYFGPGTRLTVL.

This clonotype was counted between two and nine times. The chain uses TRBV12-3 or TRBV12-4 and TRBJ2-5; D is ambiguous. The CDR3 runs 11 residues. V lost 1 base to trimming and J lost 7 bases, with 4 bases between them. CDR3 region: CASSLGLTQYF. As DNA, the CDR3 is TGTGCCAGCAGTTTAGGTCTGACCCAGTACTTC.

On this clonotype: Its ends do not fully match the called genes, so a read error is possible. This chain links TRBV7-7 with TRBJ2-7; 8 bases align to TRBD1. Germline lookup yields CDR1 SSHAT and CDR2 FNYEAQ (reference sequence). The CDR3 totals 15 residues. In nucleotides, the CDR3 is TGTGCTAGCACCTTGACAGGGGACAGCACCTACGAGCAGTACTTC. It yields the protein CASTLTGDSTYEQYF.

The J gene is TRBJ1-2, the V gene TRBV28, with D uncertain. The CDR3 covers 13 residues. CDR1 is MDHEN, CDR2 SYDVKM, per germline. Trimming pared 7 bases from V and 7 bases from J, leaving 16 bases between. The CDR3 DNA is TGTGCCAGCACCGAACCCACCCGTTCTGGCTACACCTTC. The encoded protein is CASTEPTRSGYTF.

Many counts were recorded for this clonotype. This may come from a read error, since a much larger clone is one base off. V is TRBV12-3 or TRBV12-4 and J is TRBJ1-6, with a possible D match to TRBD1 (5 bases). With 5 bases removed from V and 16 bases from J, the gap between germline ends came to 18 bases. The CDR3 spans 13 residues. The CDR3: CASSASGTYKLHF. CDR3 nucleotide sequence: TGTGCCAGCAGTGCCAGCGGGACTTACAAGCTCCACTTT.

This clonotype has ten or more counts. V and J are TRBV7-6 and TRBJ1-2, with D maybe TRBD1 (6 bases). The CDR3 contains 16 residues. V shed 1 base and J shed 6 bases, with 18 bases lying between them. The germline V gene encodes CDR1 SGHVS and CDR2 FNYEAQ. Here the CDR3 DNA reads TGTGCCAGCAGCTTAGATTTGGCAGGGGCGAGACATGGCTACACCTTC. This gives the protein CASSLDLAGARHGYTF. The full variable domain, completed using reference TRBV7-6 and TRBJ1-2, is GAGVSQSPRYKVTKRGQDVALRCDPISGHVSLYWYRQALGQGPEFLTYFNYEAQQDKSGLPNDRFSAERPEGSISTLTIQRTEQRDSAMYRCASSLDLAGARHGYTFGSGTRLTVV.

This clonotype was found many times. V gene TRBV5-1 combines with J gene TRBJ2-7; 13 bases line up with TRBD2. Germline trimming cut 4 bases from V and 0 bases from J; bases unmatched to any gene: 4. Germline assignment: CDR1 SGHRS and CDR2 YFSETQ. The length of the CDR3 is 16 residues. CDR3 bases: TGCGCCAGCAGCGCTGGGACTAGCGGGGTCTCCTACGAGCAGTACTTC. Translation: CASSAGTSGVSYEQYF.

This clonotype has a single count. The J gene is TRBJ2-5, the V gene TRBV6-4; 7 bases map to TRBD1. This CDR3 spans 14 amino acids. Germline loops: CDR1 MRHNA, CDR2 SNTAGT. With V trimmed by 2 bases and J by 3 bases, 3 bases remained unmatched. The CDR3 region is CASSDDREKETQYF. As DNA, the CDR3 is TGTGCCAGCAGTGACGACAGGGAGAAAGAGACCCAGTACTTC.

With regard to this clonotype: This may be a read error, as it is one base from a much larger clone. Likely a read error: the CDR3 ends without its conserved phenylalanine or tryptophan. The V call is TRBV30, the J call TRBJ1-2; no reliable D call. V was cut by 4 bases and J by 3 bases, with 15 bases left in between. Germline V CDR1 and CDR2: GTSNPN, SVGIG (reference sequence). The CDR3 consists of 14 residues. This chain's CDR3 is CAWIPPLRDYGYTL. As DNA, the CDR3 is TGTGCCTGGATCCCCCCTCTCCGGGACTATGGCTACACCCTC.

The V gene is TRBV20-1, the J gene TRBJ2-1; 8 nucleotides agree with TRBD2. The length of the CDR3 is 13 residues. J gave up 8 bases and V 5 bases, and 8 bases lay outside the gene matches. CDR1 and CDR2 from the germline V gene are DFQATT and SNEGSKA (reference sequence). The CDR3 sequence: CSAPSGSRDEQFF. CDR3 bases: TGCAGTGCTCCAAGCGGGAGTAGGGATGAGCAGTTCTTC.

The chain combines TRBV12-3 or TRBV12-4 with TRBJ2-5; the match to TRBD1 covers 7 bases. V lost 1 base to trimming and J lost 9 bases; unmatched junction nucleotides: 17. The length of the CDR3 is 17 residues. The CDR3 sequence: CASSLEWGRGSNQPQYF. CDR3 coding DNA: TGTGCCAGCAGTTTAGAGTGGGGCAGGGGGAGCAATCAGCCCCAGTACTTC.

The chain employs TRBV4-2 and TRBJ2-5; 7 bases are shared with TRBD1. The germline V gene has CDR1 LGHNA and CDR2 YNFKEQ. The CDR3 has 17 amino acids. V gave up 4 bases and J gave up 1 base; unmatched junction bases: 12. The CDR3 DNA sequence: TGTGCCAGCAGCCTAAGCACCGGGACAGACATCCAAGAGACCCAGTACTTC. Translation gives CASSLSTGTDIQETQYF.

The V and J genes are TRBV7-2 and TRBJ1-5; D is undetermined. Germline loops: CDR1 SGHTA, CDR2 FQGNSA. Deletions cut 0 bases from V and 14 bases from J, with 17 bases between. The CDR3 sequence is 14 residues long. The CDR3: CASSLARATGHEHF. The CDR3 DNA follows: TGTGCCAGCAGCTTAGCGCGGGCAACTGGGCACGAGCATTTT. Full variable domain (remainder filled in from reference TRBV7-2 and TRBJ1-5): GAGVSQSPSNKVTEKGKDVELRCDPISGHTALYWYRQSLGQGLEFLIYFQGNSAPDKSGLPSDRFSAERTGGSVSTLTIQRTQQEDSAVYLCASSLARATGHEHFGDGTRLSIL.

Relative to its sample, this clonotype is medium-sized (0.01 to 0.1%). The chain couples TRBV20-1 to TRBJ2-3, with D perhaps matching TRBD2 (5 bases). CDR1 is DFQATT and CDR2 is SNEGSKA in the germline V gene (reference sequence). The CDR3 runs 15 residues. V shed 0 bases and J shed 1 base, with 11 bases lying between them. The CDR3 loop reads CSARDPAVRTDTQYF. CDR3 sequence (DNA): TGCAGTGCTAGAGATCCAGCGGTGCGCACAGATACGCAGTATTTT.

The V and J genes are TRBV20-1 and TRBJ1-2, with D possibly TRBD1 on 5 matching bases. V gave up 4 bases and J gave up 1 base, with 13 bases separating them. The CDR3 loop spans 14 amino acids. Germline V gene lookup returns CDR1 DFQATT and CDR2 SNEGSKA (reference sequence). CDR3 nucleotide sequence: TGCAGTGCTACACGGGGGGAGGGTAACTATGGCTACACCTTC. It yields the protein CSATRGEGNYGYTF.

The chain is built from TRBV15 and TRBJ1-6; no firm D call. CDR1 and CDR2 from the germline V gene are LNHNV and YYDKDF (reference sequence). This CDR3 has 14 residues. The CDR3 DNA reads as TGTGCTAGAGAGCGGGAAACCTATAATTCACCCCTCCACTTT. It is translated as CARERETYNSPLHF.

On this clonotype: One end of the junction fails to match germline, which may point to a read error. V usage is TRBV9 and J usage is TRBJ1-5; D ambiguous. The CDR3 is 14 amino acids. Germline loops: CDR1 SGDLS, CDR2 YYNGEE. CDR3 loop: CASSSEGSPQPQPF. As DNA, the CDR3 is TGTGCCAGCAGCTCCGAGGGTTCCCCTCAGCCCCAGCCTTTT.

In its sample, this clonotype was seen many times. V usage is TRBV4-1 and J usage is TRBJ2-7, with 9 bases matching TRBD1. CDR3 length: 14 residues. Germline CDR1 and CDR2: MGHRA and YSYEKL. V lost 3 bases to trimming and J lost 3 bases; unmatched junction nucleotides: 3. CDR3 residues: CASSQAGQGYEQYF. CDR3 nucleotides: TGCGCCAGCAGCCAGGCGGGACAGGGCTACGAGCAGTACTTC.

The chain couples TRBV2 to TRBJ1-2; weak D call: TRBD1 (5 bases). Deletions cut 3 bases from V and 1 base from J, with 12 bases between. Germline values: CDR1 SNHLY, CDR2 FYNNEI. The CDR3 contains 15 residues. The CDR3 spells CASSEGRASNYGYTF. CDR3 in DNA: TGTGCCAGCAGTGAGGGCAGGGCTAGTAACTATGGCTACACCTTC.

On this clonotype itself: Being one base from a much bigger clone, this may be a read error. This sequence joins TRBV28 and TRBJ1-2; unclear D gene. This CDR3 spans 14 amino acids. Germline values: CDR1 MDHEN, CDR2 SYDVKM. CDR3 sequence reads: CASSLAGEYYGHTF. CDR3 bases: TGTGCCAGCAGTTTGGCCGGAGAATACTATGGCCACACCTTC.

Note on this clonotype: A much larger clone lies one base from this, so it may be a read error. V is TRBV6-1 and J is TRBJ2-5; tentatively, D is TRBD1 or TRBD2 (5 bases each). V was trimmed by 8 bases and J by 4 bases, leaving 23 bases between them. The CDR3 consists of 16 residues. In germline, CDR1 is MNHNS, CDR2 SASEGT. The CDR3 DNA reads TGTGCCAGCTCCCCCCGGTGGGGGTTTATCGGAGAGACCCAGTACTTC. Amino acid sequence: CASSPRWGFIGETQYF.

This chain uses TRBV6-5 with TRBJ1-2, with TRBD1 identical over 7 bases. Germline V lookup: CDR1 MNHEY, CDR2 SVGAGI. The J segment lost 8 bases and the V segment lost 2 bases, leaving 2 bases of the junction unmatched. The CDR3 has 12 amino acids. The CDR3 DNA is TGTGCCAGCAGTTACAGGGGGCGAGGCTACACCTTC. Amino acids: CASSYRGRGYTF.

The V gene is TRBV30, the J gene TRBJ2-3, with D possibly being TRBD1 (5 bases). V lost 0 bases to trimming and J lost 2 bases, with 18 bases between them. The length of the CDR3 is 17 residues. Germline V gene data show CDR1 as GTSNPN and CDR2 as SVGIG (reference sequence). As DNA, the CDR3 is TGTGCCTGGAGTGTTGGGGCTTTTTCCCTTACCACAGATACGCAGTATTTT. Translating it yields CAWSVGAFSLTTDTQYF.

The V and J genes are TRBV15 and TRBJ1-4, with TRBD1 identical over 8 bases. J gave up 8 bases and V 5 bases, and 10 bases lay outside the gene matches. Germline CDR1 LNHNV, CDR2 YYDKDF (reference sequence). This CDR3 spans 15 amino acids. CDR3 DNA sequence: TGTGCCACCAGCCTCCCTTGGACAGGGAACGAAAAACTGTTTTTT. Residues: CATSLPWTGNEKLFF.

At least ten counts were recorded for this clonotype. The V and J genes are TRBV12-5 and TRBJ2-3; D unclear. CDR1 is LGHNT, CDR2 FRNRAP, per germline. The CDR3 is 14 amino acids. V dropped 3 bases and J dropped 2 bases, with 9 bases sitting between them. The CDR3 DNA sequence: TGTGCTAGTGGTTTTGGGCAGATCACAGATACGCAGTATTTT. Its protein product is CASGFGQITDTQYF.

The rearrangement links TRBV29-1 to TRBJ2-1, with no clear D. The CDR3 is made up of 16 amino acids. The V gene's germline CDR1 is SQVTM and CDR2 ANQGSEA. V lost 1 base, J lost 5 bases, and 18 bases lay in between. As DNA, the CDR3 is TGCAGCGTTGAAGGCTCCACTGTCCCTGGCGACAATGAGCAGTTCTTC. This gives the protein CSVEGSTVPGDNEQFF.

Concerning this clonotype itself: A junction boundary mismatches the germline segment, possibly from a read error. This sequence joins TRBV7-2 and TRBJ1-2; perhaps TRBD1 as D (6 bases). The CDR3 spans 15 residues. Germline V gene data show CDR1 as SGHTA and CDR2 as FQGNSA. The CDR3 spells CASSSLDGTTYGYPF. CDR3 nucleotide sequence: TGTGCCAGCAGCTCCCTGGACGGGACAACCTATGGCTACCCCTTC.

This clonotype was observed at least ten times. The chain employs TRBV19 and TRBJ1-5, with TRBD1 as a possible D gene (5 bases). This CDR3 contains 15 residues. Germline V CDR1 and CDR2: LNHDA, SQIVND (reference sequence). Trimming left V 2 bases short and J 4 bases short, with 12 bases between. CDR3 bases: TGTGCCAGTAGTATAACCAGGGCGGGAAATCAGCCCCAGCATTTT. Protein: CASSITRAGNQPQHF. Filled out from reference TRBV19 and TRBJ1-5, the complete variable domain reads DGGITQSPKYLFRKEGQNVTLSCEQNLNHDAMYWYRQDPGQGLRLIYYSQIVNDFQKGDIAEGYSVSREKKESFPLTVTSAQKNPTAFYLCASSITRAGNQPQHFGDGTRLSIL.

In its sample, this clonotype was seen a few times. CDR3 nucleotide sequence: TGTGCCAGCAGCCGGACAGGGAACACTGAAGCTTTCTTT. As protein: CASSRTGNTEAFF. V and J are TRBV5-8 and TRBJ1-1; 7 bases are a match to TRBD1. The J segment lost 1 base and the V segment lost 4 bases, leaving 1 base of the junction unmatched. The length of the CDR3 is 13 residues. Germline CDR1 SGHTS, CDR2 YDEGEE. The whole variable domain, filled in from reference TRBV5-8 and TRBJ1-1, reads EAGVTQSPTHLIKTRGQQATLRCSPISGHTSVYWYQQALGLGLQFLLWYDEGEERNRGNFPPRFSGRQFPNYSSELNVNALELEDSALYLCASSRTGNTEAFFGQGTRLTVV.

This clonotype was counted many times. This chain connects TRBV6-6 to TRBJ1-2; 8 positions agree with TRBD1. The germline V gene has CDR1 MNHNY and CDR2 SVGAGI (reference sequence). CDR3 length: 16 amino acids. The V and J ends lost 6 bases and 4 bases, in that order; junction bases with no gene match: 13. CDR3 residues: CASSLRTGNLIYGYTF. CDR3 DNA sequence: TGTGCCAGCAGCCTAAGGACAGGGAACCTCATCTATGGCTACACCTTC.